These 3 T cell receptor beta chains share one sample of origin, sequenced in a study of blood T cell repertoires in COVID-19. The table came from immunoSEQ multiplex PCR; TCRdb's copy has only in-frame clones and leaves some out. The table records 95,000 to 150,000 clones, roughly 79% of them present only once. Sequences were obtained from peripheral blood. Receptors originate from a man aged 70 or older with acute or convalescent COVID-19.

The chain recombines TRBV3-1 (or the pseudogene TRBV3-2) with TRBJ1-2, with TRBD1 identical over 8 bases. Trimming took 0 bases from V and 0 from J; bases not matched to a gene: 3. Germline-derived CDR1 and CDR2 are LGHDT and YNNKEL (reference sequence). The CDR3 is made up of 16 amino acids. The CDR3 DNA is TGTGCCAGCAGCCAAGACTGGACAGGGACTAACTATGGCTACACCTTC. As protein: CASSQDWTGTNYGYTF.

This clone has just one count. CDR3: CASSQLGGNQPQHF. DNA for the CDR3: TGTGCCAGCAGCCAACTCGGGGGGAATCAGCCCCAGCATTTT. This chain uses TRBV3-1 (or the pseudogene TRBV3-2) with TRBJ1-5, with D perhaps TRBD1 (5 bases). This CDR3 has 14 amino acids. Germline CDR1 LGHDT, CDR2 YNNKEL (reference sequence). V dropped 2 bases and J dropped 4 bases, with 9 bases sitting between them.

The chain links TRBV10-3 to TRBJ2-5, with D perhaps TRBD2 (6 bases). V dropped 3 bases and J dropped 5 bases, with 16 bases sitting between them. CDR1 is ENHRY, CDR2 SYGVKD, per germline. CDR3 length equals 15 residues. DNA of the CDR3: TGTGCCATCAGTGATGGGGACCCCGCGGGGGAGACCCAGTACTTC. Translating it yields CAISDGDPAGETQYF.